The subject of this entry is one T cell receptor (beta chain). TCRdb keeps only in-frame clones here, not all; method: immunoSEQ multiplex PCR. The data show roughly 1,500,000 clones, 98% to 99% seen once. This CDR3 spans 15 amino acids. Germline values: CDR1 LNHDA, CDR2 SQIVND (reference sequence). Deletions cut 6 bases from V and 3 bases from J, with 18 bases between. The data derive from a study of shared clonotypes between healthy human individuals. The receptor was derived from a man aged 25 to 40 in good health. The gene calls are TRBV19 and TRBJ2-7, with D perhaps TRBD2 (5 bases). Sequencing was done on a sample of naive CD4+ T cells sorted from blood. Indicated subset: CD45RA+ positively selected. For the CDR3, the DNA is TGTGCCAGTAGCCGTGGGTCTAGCCCAGACTACGAGCAGTACTTC. Protein: CASSRGSSPDYEQYF. Combining the CDR3 with reference TRBV19 and TRBJ2-7 gives the whole variable domain DGGITQSPKYLFRKEGQNVTLSCEQNLNHDAMYWYRQDPGQGLRLIYYSQIVNDFQKGDIAEGYSVSREKKESFPLTVTSAQKNPTAFYLCASSRGSSPDYEQYFGPGTRLTVT.